This entry concerns a single T cell receptor beta chain. Profiling relied on immunoSEQ multiplex PCR, and the TCRdb table lists in-frame clones only, not all of them. The data contain 240,000 or so clones, approximately 84% of them singletons. The CDR3 is 18 amino acids. The sample comes from a study of Tregs in tolerant kidney transplant recipients. The sequence derives from a human donor in good health. This chain connects TRBV21-1 to TRBJ1-6; the table's TRBD1 call for D was not verified on the DNA. TRBV21-1 corresponds to a pseudogene. Source material: CD4+ T cells from blood. CDR3 amino acids: CASSKEVGRDTNNSPLRF. Written as DNA, the CDR3 is TGTGCCAGCAGCAAAGAGGTGGGACGGGACACCAATAATTCACCCCTCCGCTTT.